The T cell receptor (beta chain) described here comes from a study of control samples from healthy donors and cancer patients. The assay was immunoSEQ multiplex PCR, and TCRdb's table has in-frame clones only and misses some. Counted here are around 80,000 clones, around nine tenths occurring once; the ten biggest clones make up around 6%. CDR1 and CDR2 (germline): GTSNPN, SVGIG (reference sequence). This CDR3 is 15 amino acids long. V lost 2 bases and J 3 bases, leaving 11 bases between the germline ends. The TCR comes from a woman aged 50 to 60 in good health. Specimen: blood. This sequence joins TRBV30 and TRBJ1-6; D is possibly TRBD1 (6 bases). Here the CDR3 DNA reads TGTGCCTGGAGTACGGACAGCAACTATAATTCACCCCTCCACTTT. This sequence encodes CAWSTDSNYNSPLHF.